This passage covers 5 T cell receptor beta chains from one sample sequenced in a study of blood T cell repertoires in COVID-19 (dated by TCRdb to the early 2020s). The library came from the immunoSEQ multiplex PCR assay. TCRdb took over this immuneACCESS table, retaining in-frame rearrangements with V and J assigned. Such tables are incomplete; in checked studies, under half of the missing clones stem from an unresolved V gene, and the remainder is unexplained. The table for this sample lists some 330,000 clones; roughly 90% of them were counted only once. The top ten constitute around 18% of the sample. The specimen sequenced was PBMCs or T cells enriched from blood (not recorded which). These receptors all come from a woman in her twenties or thirties who had recovered from COVID-19.

The rearrangement links TRBV6-5 to TRBJ1-6; the match to TRBD1 covers 9 bases. Germline CDR1 MNHEY, CDR2 SVGAGI. The CDR3 loop spans 15 amino acids. Trimming cost V 0 bases and J 9 bases; bases outside gene matches: 3. CDR3 sequence: CASSYSTGGSSPLHF. DNA for the CDR3: TGTGCCAGCAGTTACTCGACAGGGGGAAGTTCACCCCTCCACTTT.

In nucleotides, the CDR3 is TGTGCCAGCAGCCCGAGAGCTTTTAACTATGGCTACACCTTC. It specifies CASSPRAFNYGYTF. This chain uses TRBV27 with TRBJ1-2, with D unclear. CDR1 is MNHEY and CDR2 is SMNVEV in the germline V gene (reference sequence). V gave up 6 bases and J gave up 1 base, with 12 bases separating them. This CDR3 region has 14 residues.

The CDR3 coding sequence is TGTGCCAGCAGTCGACAGTACCAAGAGACCCAGTACTTC. Protein: CASSRQYQETQYF. The V call is TRBV6-5, the J call TRBJ2-5, with a tentative D call TRBD1 (5 bases). The CDR3 consists of 13 residues. Germline values: CDR1 MNHEY, CDR2 SVGAGI. Trimming removed 5 bases at V and 0 bases at J, with 7 bases between.

V and J are TRBV4-2 and TRBJ2-3; the match to TRBD1 covers 9 bases. Germline CDR1 LGHNA, CDR2 YNFKEQ. Trimming removed 4 bases from V and 5 bases from J; junction bases left unmatched: 7. This CDR3 is built from 15 residues. The CDR3: CASSRRDREEDTQYF. Here the CDR3 DNA reads TGTGCCAGCAGCCGCCGGGACAGGGAAGAAGATACGCAGTATTTT.

This chain joins TRBV28 and TRBJ2-1, with 7 bases identical to TRBD1. The CDR3 contains 16 residues. J was trimmed by 7 bases and V by 4 bases; bases with no gene match: 13. Germline V CDR1 and CDR2: MDHEN, SYDVKM. CDR3 in DNA: TGTGCCAGCAGTTCATACCGGGACAGCTCCAGGAATGAGCAGTTCTTC. Its protein is CASSSYRDSSRNEQFF.